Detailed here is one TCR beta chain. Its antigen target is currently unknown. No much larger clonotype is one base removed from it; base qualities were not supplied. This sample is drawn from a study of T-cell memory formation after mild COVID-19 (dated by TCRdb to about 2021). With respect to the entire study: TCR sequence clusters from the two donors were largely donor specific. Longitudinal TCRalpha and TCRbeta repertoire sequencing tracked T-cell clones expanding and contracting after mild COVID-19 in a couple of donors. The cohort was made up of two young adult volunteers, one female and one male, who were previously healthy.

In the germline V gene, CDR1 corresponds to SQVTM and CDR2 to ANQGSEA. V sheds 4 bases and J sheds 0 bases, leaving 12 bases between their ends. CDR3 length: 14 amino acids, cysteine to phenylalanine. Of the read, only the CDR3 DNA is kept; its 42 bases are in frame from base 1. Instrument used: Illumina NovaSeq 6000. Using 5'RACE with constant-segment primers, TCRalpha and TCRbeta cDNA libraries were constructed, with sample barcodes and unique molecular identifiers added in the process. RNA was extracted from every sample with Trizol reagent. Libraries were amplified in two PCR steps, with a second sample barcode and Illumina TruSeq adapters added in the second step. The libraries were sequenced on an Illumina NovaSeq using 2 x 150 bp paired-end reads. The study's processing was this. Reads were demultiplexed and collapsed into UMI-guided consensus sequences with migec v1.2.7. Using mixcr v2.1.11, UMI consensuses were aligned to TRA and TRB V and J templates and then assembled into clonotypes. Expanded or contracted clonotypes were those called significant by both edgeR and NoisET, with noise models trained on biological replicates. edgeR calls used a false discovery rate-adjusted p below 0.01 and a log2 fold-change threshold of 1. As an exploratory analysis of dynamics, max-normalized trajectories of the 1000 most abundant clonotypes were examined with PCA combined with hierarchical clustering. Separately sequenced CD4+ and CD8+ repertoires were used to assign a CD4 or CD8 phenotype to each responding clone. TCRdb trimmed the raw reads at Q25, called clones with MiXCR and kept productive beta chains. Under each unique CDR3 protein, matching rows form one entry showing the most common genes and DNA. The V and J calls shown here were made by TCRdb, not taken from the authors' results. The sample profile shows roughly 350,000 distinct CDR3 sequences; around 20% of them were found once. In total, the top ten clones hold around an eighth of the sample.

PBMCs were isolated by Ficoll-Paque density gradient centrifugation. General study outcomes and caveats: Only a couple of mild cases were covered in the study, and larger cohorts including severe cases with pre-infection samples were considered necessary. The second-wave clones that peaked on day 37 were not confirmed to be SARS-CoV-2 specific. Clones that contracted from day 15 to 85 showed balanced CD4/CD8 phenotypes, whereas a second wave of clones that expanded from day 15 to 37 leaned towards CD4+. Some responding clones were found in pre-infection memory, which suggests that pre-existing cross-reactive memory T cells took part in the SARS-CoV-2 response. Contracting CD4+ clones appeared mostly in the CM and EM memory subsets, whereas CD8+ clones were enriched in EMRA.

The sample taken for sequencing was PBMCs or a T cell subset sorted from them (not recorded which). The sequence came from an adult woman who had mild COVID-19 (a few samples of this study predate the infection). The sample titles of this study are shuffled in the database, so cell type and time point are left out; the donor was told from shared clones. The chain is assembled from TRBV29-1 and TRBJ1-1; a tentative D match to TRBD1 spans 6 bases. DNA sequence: TGCAGCGTTGCGGGGGCGGGAATGAACACTGAAGCTTTCTTT. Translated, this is CSVAGAGMNTEAFF.